This T cell receptor beta chain was identified in a study of CD8 T cells in ankylosing spondylitis. This CDR3 spans 18 amino acids. CDR1 and CDR2 from the germline V gene are DFQATT and SNEGSKA (reference sequence). V was pared by 6 bases and J by 6 bases, with 17 bases of the junction left unmatched. About this clonotype itself: The antigen is unknown.

General study points: In ankylosing spondylitis blood, a motif of roughly 8 highly homologous TCR beta variants appeared characteristic. Within peripheral blood, clones linked to disease were CD8+ and relatively rare. Earlier studies detected some motif variants in reactive arthritis synovial fluid and blood. Significant enrichment of disease-linked clones was reportedly seen in matched ankylosing spondylitis synovial fluid.

Construction of TCR beta libraries was performed using quantitative 5'-RACE with molecular barcodes. TCRdb recomputed calls from the 5' RACE reads with MiXCR, one row per CDR3 protein. The repertoire includes hundreds of thousands of distinct CDR3 sequences, approximately 17% of them detected once, and 0.85% to 1.3% sits in the top ten. Sequencing used blood, either unsorted or a sorted T cell fraction (not recorded which). The chain recombines TRBV20-1 with TRBJ2-7, with 16 positions matching TRBD2. This receptor was obtained from a male donor with ankylosing spondylitis. CDR3 DNA: TGCAGTGCCCACCACCCCGGGACTAGCGGGAGGGCCCAGTTCGAGCAGTACTTC. The encoded protein is CSAHHPGTSGRAQFEQYF.